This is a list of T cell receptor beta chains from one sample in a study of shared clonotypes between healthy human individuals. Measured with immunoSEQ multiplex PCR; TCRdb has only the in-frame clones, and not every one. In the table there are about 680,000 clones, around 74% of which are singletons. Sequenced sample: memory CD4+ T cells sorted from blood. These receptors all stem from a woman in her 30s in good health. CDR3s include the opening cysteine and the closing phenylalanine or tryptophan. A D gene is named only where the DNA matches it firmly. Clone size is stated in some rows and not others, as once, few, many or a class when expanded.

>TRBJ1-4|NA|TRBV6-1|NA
TGTGCCAGCAGTGATGGGCGGGGGATGGGTGAAAAACTGTTTTTT
CASSDGRGMGEKLFF
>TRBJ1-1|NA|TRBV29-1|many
TGCAGCGTTGTTTACAGGGCTACTGAAGCTTTCTTT
CSVVYRATEAFF
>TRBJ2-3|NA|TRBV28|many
TGTGCCACACAGGAGATCACAGATACGCAGTATTTT
CATQEITDTQYF
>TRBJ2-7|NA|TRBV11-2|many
TGTGCCAGCAGTCTAGGGAATAACTACGAGCAGTACTTC
CASSLGNNYEQYF
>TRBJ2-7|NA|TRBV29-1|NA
TGCAGCGTTCGTCCTGGGGGGGGCCCAACCTACGAGCAGTACTTC
CSVRPGGGPTYEQYF
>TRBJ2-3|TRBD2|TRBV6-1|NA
TGTGCCAGTTGGGGTAGCGGGACAACAGATACGCAGTATTTT
CASWGSGTTDTQYF
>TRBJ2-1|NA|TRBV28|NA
TGTGCCAGCAGTTTCGGGGGTGAGGGCGAAAATGAGCAGTTCTTC
CASSFGGEGENEQFF
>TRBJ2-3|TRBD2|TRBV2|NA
TGTGCCAGCAGTCGGATAGCGGGTGTAGATACGCAGTATTTT
CASSRIAGVDTQYF
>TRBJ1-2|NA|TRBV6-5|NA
TGTGCCAGCGGGGGGAACTATGGCTACACCTTC
CASGGNYGYTF
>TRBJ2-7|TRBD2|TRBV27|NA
TGTGCCAGCAGCCTTCGGCCTAGCGGGAGTCTTTCATACGAGCAGTACTTC
CASSLRPSGSLSYEQYF
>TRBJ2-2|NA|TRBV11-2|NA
TGTGCCAGCATCCCTGTCACCGGGGAGCTGTTTTTT
CASIPVTGELFF
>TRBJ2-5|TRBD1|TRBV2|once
TGTGCCAGCAGTGAGCAGGGGGCTTGGGAGACCCAGTACTTC
CASSEQGAWETQYF
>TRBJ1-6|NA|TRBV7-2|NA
TGTGCCAGCAGCTTGCTTAATTCACCCCTCCACTTT
CASSLLNSPLHF
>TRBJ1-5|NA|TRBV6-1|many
TGTGCCAGCAGTGAATGGGACACCAGGTCCCAGCATTTT
CASSEWDTRSQHF
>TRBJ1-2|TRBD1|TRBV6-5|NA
TGTGCCAGCAGACAGGGGGGCAACTATGGCTACACCTTC
CASRQGGNYGYTF
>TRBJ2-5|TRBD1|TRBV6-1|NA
TGTGCCAGCAGTCGCGGACAGGGAGAGACCCAGTACTTC
CASSRGQGETQYF
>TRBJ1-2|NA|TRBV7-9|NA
TGTGCCAGCAGCCAACGGACAGATGGTGGCTACACCTTC
CASSQRTDGGYTF
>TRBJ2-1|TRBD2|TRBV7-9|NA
TGTGCCAGCAGCTCCTCGCCACTAGCGGGAGGAACCTACAATGAGCAGTTCTTC
CASSSSPLAGGTYNEQFF